These 15 T cell receptor beta chains originate from one sample sequenced in a study of shared clonotypes between healthy human individuals. The naive CD8 fraction comprised CD45RO-negative cells positively selected for CCR7 and excluded terminally differentiated effector memory CD45RA+ cells. The table came from immunoSEQ multiplex PCR; TCRdb's copy has only in-frame clones and leaves some out. The data show over 750,000 clones, about 96% seen once. The material sequenced was naive CD8+ T cells sorted from blood. These receptors originate from a man under 40 in good health.

The chain joins TRBV7-9 to TRBJ2-1; 10 bases are a match to TRBD1. The length of the CDR3 is 15 residues. CDR1 and CDR2 from the germline V gene are SEHNR and FQNEAQ (reference sequence). The trim removed 4 bases at V and 3 bases at J, leaving 3 bases unmatched. The CDR3 coding sequence is TGTGCCAGCAGCTCCGGGACAGGGGACTACAATGAGCAGTTCTTC. This sequence encodes CASSSGTGDYNEQFF. Full variable domain (missing parts from reference TRBV7-9 and TRBJ2-1): DTGVSQNPRHKITKRGQNVTFRCDPISEHNRLYWYRQTLGQGPEFLTYFQNEAQLEKSRLLSDRFSAERPKGSFSTLEIQRTEQGDSAMYLCASSSGTGDYNEQFFGPGTRLTVL.

This chain joins TRBV7-9 and TRBJ2-2; 9 nucleotides align to TRBD1. Germline V gene lookup returns CDR1 SEHNR and CDR2 FQNEAQ (reference sequence). This CDR3 has 19 amino acids. V lost 7 bases and J lost 3; bases outside the gene matches: 18. The CDR3, as DNA: TGTGCCAGCATCCCCCGTCTGGTTTACAGGGACAGGGACACCGGGGAGCTGTTTTTT. It specifies CASIPRLVYRDRDTGELFF.

This chain connects TRBV10-1 to TRBJ2-1; 11 nucleotides align to TRBD1. The CDR3 loop spans 19 amino acids. CDR1 WNHNN and CDR2 SYGVQD come from the germline V gene (reference sequence). With 6 bases clipped from V and 0 bases from J, the junction kept 13 bases outside the gene matches. The CDR3, as DNA: TGCGCCAGCAGCGCGGGGACAGGGGGGGGAGCTTTCTCCTACAATGAGCAGTTCTTC. Amino acids: CASSAGTGGGAFSYNEQFF.

The chain joins TRBV27 to TRBJ1-2; no reliable D call. The CDR3 runs 15 residues. V was trimmed by 3 bases and J by 8 bases, leaving 19 bases between them. Germline values: CDR1 MNHEY, CDR2 SMNVEV (reference sequence). CDR3 loop: CASSFFAGNLGGYTF. CDR3 bases: TGTGCCAGCAGTTTTTTCGCCGGAAATTTGGGAGGCTACACCTTC.

V and J are TRBV28 and TRBJ1-5, with 7 bases matching TRBD1. Trimming took 4 bases from V and 4 from J; bases not matched to a gene: 4. Looked up from germline, CDR1 is MDHEN and CDR2 is SYDVKM. The CDR3 consists of 14 residues. CDR3 loop: CASSSQGINQPQHF. Written as DNA, the CDR3 is TGTGCCAGCAGTTCACAGGGGATTAATCAGCCCCAGCATTTT. Full variable domain (outside the CDR3, taken from reference TRBV28 and TRBJ1-5): DVKVTQSSRYLVKRTGEKVFLECVQDMDHENMFWYRQDPGLGLRLIYFSYDVKMKEKGDIPEGYSVSREKKERFSLILESASTNQTSMYLCASSSQGINQPQHFGDGTRLSIL.

This rearrangement joins TRBV5-6 to TRBJ1-5; 8 bases fit TRBD1. The CDR3 runs 15 residues. With 3 bases clipped from V and 2 bases from J, the junction kept 4 bases outside the gene matches. Germline assignment: CDR1 SGHDT and CDR2 YYEEEE. CDR3: CASSSRQGRNQPQHF. The CDR3 DNA follows: TGTGCCAGCAGCTCTCGACAGGGGCGCAATCAGCCCCAGCATTTT.

V and J are TRBV7-9 and TRBJ2-7, with 11 bases fitting TRBD1. Germline trimming cut 3 bases from V and 6 bases from J; bases unmatched to any gene: 13. Per germline, CDR1 SEHNR and CDR2 FQNEAQ (reference sequence). There are 17 residues in the CDR3. CDR3 nucleotides: TGTGCCAGCAGCTTGGGACAGGGGGTATCCGTCTACCGCGAGCAGTACTTC. Protein product: CASSLGQGVSVYREQYF.

The V and J genes are TRBV5-1 and TRBJ2-7, with D possibly matching TRBD1 (5 bases). The CDR3 extends over 15 amino acids. In germline, CDR1 is SGHRS, CDR2 YFSETQ. Trimming left V 6 bases short and J 0 bases short, with 16 bases between. The CDR3 DNA follows: TGCGCCAGCACCCTGACAGCTCAGGGCTCCTACGAGCAGTACTTC. It encodes CASTLTAQGSYEQYF. Variable domain in full (rest from reference TRBV5-1 and TRBJ2-7): KAGVTQTPRYLIKTRGQQVTLSCSPISGHRSVSWYQQTPGQGLQFLFEYFSETQRNKGNFPGRFSGRQFSNSRSEMNVSTLELGDSALYLCASTLTAQGSYEQYFGPGTRLTVT.

This clone appeared a single time. The chain has TRBV9 and TRBJ1-1, with 10 bases that match TRBD1. Germline CDR1 and CDR2: SGDLS and YYNGEE. There are 14 residues in the CDR3. V lost 3 bases and J lost 4; bases outside the gene matches: 3. The CDR3 reads CASSEGDRGTEAFF. As DNA, the CDR3 is TGTGCCAGCAGCGAGGGGGACAGGGGCACTGAAGCTTTCTTT.

This clone has only one observation. CDR3 bases: TGTGCCAGCAGTGAACAGGGGGCTGGCTATGGCTACACCTTC. Amino acids: CASSEQGAGYGYTF. The V gene is TRBV2, the J gene TRBJ1-2, with 8 bases fitting TRBD1. CDR3 length: 14 amino acids. V was pared by 2 bases and J by 4 bases, with 3 bases of the junction left unmatched. Germline CDR1 SNHLY, CDR2 FYNNEI.

The chain is built from TRBV28 and TRBJ2-1, with 7 bases lining up with TRBD1. Trimming cost V 6 bases and J 2 bases; bases outside gene matches: 7. The length of the CDR3 is 15 residues. Germline V gene data show CDR1 as MDHEN and CDR2 as SYDVKM. The CDR3 sequence is CASSDRDPPYNEQFF. The CDR3 nucleotides are TGTGCCAGCAGCGACAGGGACCCACCCTACAATGAGCAGTTCTTC.

The genes are TRBV14 and TRBJ1-1, with D perhaps TRBD1 (5 bases). V was shortened by 2 bases and J by 1 base, with 11 bases between the two germline ends. The CDR3 runs 15 residues. The germline V gene encodes CDR1 SGHDN and CDR2 FVKESK. The CDR3 nucleotides are TGTGCCAGCAGCCAACTGGGGGTCGGGAACACTGAAGCTTTCTTT. Amino acids: CASSQLGVGNTEAFF.

CDR3 bases: TGCAGCGTTGAAGATCCGGCTAGCGGGAACTACGAGCAGTACTTC. Protein sequence: CSVEDPASGNYEQYF. This rearrangement joins TRBV29-1 to TRBJ2-7; 9 bases fit TRBD2. CDR3 length: 15 residues. CDR1 SQVTM and CDR2 ANQGSEA come from the germline V gene. The J segment lost 3 bases and the V segment lost 0 bases, leaving 6 bases of the junction unmatched.

V usage is TRBV9 and J usage is TRBJ2-7, with D possibly being TRBD1 (6 bases). Trimming removed 3 bases at V and 2 bases at J, with 12 bases between. The germline V gene has CDR1 SGDLS and CDR2 YYNGEE. The CDR3 covers 14 residues. CDR3 region: CASSEQTGPYEQYF. CDR3 in DNA: TGTGCCAGCAGCGAACAGACAGGTCCCTACGAGCAGTACTTC.

This chain uses TRBV10-3 with TRBJ1-4; 7 bases align to TRBD1. With V trimmed by 0 bases and J by 8 bases, 6 bases remained unmatched. Germline CDR1 ENHRY, CDR2 SYGVKD. CDR3 length: 15 residues. For the CDR3, the DNA is TGTGCCATCAGTGAGTCGAAGGGGGCGGAGGAAAAACTGTTTTTT. Its translation is CAISESKGAEEKLFF.